This T cell receptor (beta chain) derives from a study of identical twins. Study-wide results and caveats: Analyses of zero insertions could, in part, be confounded by invariant MAIT and iNKT cells. Reduced insertions were recorded for abundant cord blood beta clonotypes, with no such pattern in memory repertoires.

This clonotype was recorded a few times. Its antigen is unknown. V lost 2 bases and J 4 bases, leaving 19 bases between the germline ends. In germline, CDR1 is LGHNA, CDR2 YNFKEQ. The CDR3 is 17 residues long. TCRdb ran MiXCR on the 5' RACE reads and lists one entry per CDR3 protein. The data contain 700,000 or so distinct CDR3 sequences, less than 10% of them seen just once; the ten biggest clones take up 0.85% to 1%. These sequences were also reported in another study, on yellow fever vaccine responses in identical twins.

J is TRBJ2-3 and V is TRBV4-2; no firm D call. This clonotype was sampled from a young woman in good health. The sequencing input was PBMCs. The CDR3 nucleotides read TGTGCCAGCAGCCAAAATCCCGAGGCGGCCCCAGCAGATACGCAGTATTTT. Its protein product is CASSQNPEAAPADTQYF.